This TCR beta chain was retrieved from a study of technical replicates of blood from several donors. Of note for this clone: The junction shows a germline mismatch at one end, possibly a read error.

This table comes from immunoSEQ multiplex PCR, and its TCRdb copy is limited to in-frame clones, with some not included. The repertoire holds under 90,000 clones, with approximately 97% as singletons. Germline CDR1 and CDR2: SQVTM and ANQGSEA. The CDR3 loop spans 16 amino acids. The sequenced sample consisted of T cells isolated from PBMCs. This chain joins TRBV29-1 and TRBJ2-1, with D maybe TRBD2 (6 bases). This receptor was identified in a human donor in good health. CDR3 sequence (DNA): TGCAGCGTCGAAGGGACTGTCGACGGTTCCTACAATGAGCAGTTCTTC. It encodes CSVEGTVDGSYNEQFF.